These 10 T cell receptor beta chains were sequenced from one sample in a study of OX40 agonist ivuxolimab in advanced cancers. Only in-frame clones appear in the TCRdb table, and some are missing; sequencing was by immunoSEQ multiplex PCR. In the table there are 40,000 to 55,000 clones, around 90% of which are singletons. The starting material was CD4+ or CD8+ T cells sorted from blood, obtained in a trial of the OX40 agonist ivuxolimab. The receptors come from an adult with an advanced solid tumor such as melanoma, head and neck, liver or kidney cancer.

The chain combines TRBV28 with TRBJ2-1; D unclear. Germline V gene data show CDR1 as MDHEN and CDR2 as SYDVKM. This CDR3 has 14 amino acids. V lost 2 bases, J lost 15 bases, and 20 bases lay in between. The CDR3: CASSLRTPSGFGFF. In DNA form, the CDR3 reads TGTGCCAGCAGTTTACGGACCCCGTCTGGGTTCGGGTTCTTC.

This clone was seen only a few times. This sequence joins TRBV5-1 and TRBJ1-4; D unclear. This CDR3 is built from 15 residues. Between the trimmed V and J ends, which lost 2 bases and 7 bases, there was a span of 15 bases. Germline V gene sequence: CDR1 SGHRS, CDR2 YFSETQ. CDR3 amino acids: CASSLEGLVGEKLFF. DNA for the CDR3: TGCGCCAGCAGCTTAGAGGGTTTGGTGGGTGAAAAACTGTTTTTT.

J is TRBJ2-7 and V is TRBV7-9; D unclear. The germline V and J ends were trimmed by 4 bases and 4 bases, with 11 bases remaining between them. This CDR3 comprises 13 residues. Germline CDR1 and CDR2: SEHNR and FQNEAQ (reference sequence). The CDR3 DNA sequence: TGTGCCAGCAGCTCGGACGCCAATTACGAGCAGTACTTC. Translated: CASSSDANYEQYF.

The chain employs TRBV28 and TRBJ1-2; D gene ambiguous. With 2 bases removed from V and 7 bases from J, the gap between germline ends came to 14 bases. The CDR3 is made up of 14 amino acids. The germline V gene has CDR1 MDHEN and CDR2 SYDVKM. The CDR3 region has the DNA TGTGCCAGCAGTTTAGGGTATGATGCGGCTGGCTACACCTTC. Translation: CASSLGYDAAGYTF.

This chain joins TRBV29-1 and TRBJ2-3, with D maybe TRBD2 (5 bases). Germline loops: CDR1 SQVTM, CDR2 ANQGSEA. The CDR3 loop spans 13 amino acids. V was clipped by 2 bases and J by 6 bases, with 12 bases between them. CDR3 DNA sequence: TGCAGCGTTGAATCTAGCCTTCCCGATACGCAGTATTTT. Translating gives CSVESSLPDTQYF.

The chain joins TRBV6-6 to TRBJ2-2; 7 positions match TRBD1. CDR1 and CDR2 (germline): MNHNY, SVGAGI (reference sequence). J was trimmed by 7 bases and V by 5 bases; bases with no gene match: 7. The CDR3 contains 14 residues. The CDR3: CASSPQGSIGELFF. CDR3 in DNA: TGTGCCAGCAGTCCACAGGGGTCTATCGGGGAGCTGTTTTTT.

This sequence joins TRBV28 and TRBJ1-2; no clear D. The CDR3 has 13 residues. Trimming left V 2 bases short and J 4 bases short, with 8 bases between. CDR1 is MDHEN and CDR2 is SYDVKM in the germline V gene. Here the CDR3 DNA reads TGTGCCAGCAGTTTAACCGGACCCTATGGCTACACCTTC. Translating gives CASSLTGPYGYTF.

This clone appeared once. This CDR3 reads CASSSQRDIGNTIYF. CDR3 bases: TGCGCCAGCAGCTCCCAGAGGGATATCGGAAACACCATATATTTT. The rearrangement links TRBV4-3 to TRBJ1-3; D unresolved. Germline assignment: CDR1 LGHNA and CDR2 YSLEER. V was shortened by 5 bases and J by 4 bases, with 15 bases between the two germline ends. The CDR3 covers 15 residues.

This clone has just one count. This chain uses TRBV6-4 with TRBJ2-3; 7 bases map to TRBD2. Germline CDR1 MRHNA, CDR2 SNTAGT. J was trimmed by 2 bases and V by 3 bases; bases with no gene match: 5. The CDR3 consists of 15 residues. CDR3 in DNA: TGTGCCAGCAGTGAGTGGGGGGGGGACACAGATACGCAGTATTTT. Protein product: CASSEWGGDTDTQYF.

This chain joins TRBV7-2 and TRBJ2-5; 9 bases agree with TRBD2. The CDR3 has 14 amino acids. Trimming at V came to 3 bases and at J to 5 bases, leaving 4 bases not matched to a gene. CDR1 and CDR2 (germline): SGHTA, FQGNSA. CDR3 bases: TGTGCCAGCAGCTTCGGGACTAGCTACGAGACCCAGTACTTC. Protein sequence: CASSFGTSYETQYF.